The 19 T cell receptor beta chains below come from one sample, sequenced in a study of cytotoxic CD8 clonotypes in ibrutinib-treated CLL. Generated by immunoSEQ multiplex PCR, the TCRdb table keeps only in-frame clones and is missing some. The sample has hundreds of thousands of clones, around 70% seen once. The sample was PBMCs, taken after 24 months of ibrutinib treatment. The receptors were sampled from a human donor with chronic lymphocytic leukemia.

This clone was counted between two and nine times. The V and J genes are TRBV7-6 and TRBJ1-2; TRBD1 might be the D (5 bases). CDR3 length equals 14 residues. CDR1 and CDR2 (germline): SGHVS, FNYEAQ. The V gene lost 1 base and the J gene lost 6 bases, with 12 bases spanning the gap. CDR3 sequence reads: CASSLGQGRDGYTF. CDR3 in DNA: TGTGCCAGCAGCTTAGGGCAGGGAAGAGATGGCTACACCTTC.

V usage is TRBV29-1 and J usage is TRBJ1-1; TRBD1 is a possible D gene (5 bases). V gave up 7 bases and J gave up 6 bases, with 15 bases separating them. Germline V CDR1 and CDR2: SQVTM, ANQGSEA. The CDR3 is made up of 12 amino acids. The CDR3 loop reads CSAPLRGPEAFF. For the CDR3, the DNA is TGCAGCGCCCCCCTGCGGGGCCCTGAAGCTTTCTTT.

The V gene is TRBV18, the J gene TRBJ2-7, with TRBD2 matching 8 bases. CDR3 length: 15 residues. The germline V gene has CDR1 KGHSH and CDR2 LQKENI. Unmatched junction bases numbered 13, after V lost 6 bases and J lost 6 bases. CDR3: CASSRPGLESLEQYF. CDR3 in DNA: TGTGCCAGCTCCCGACCGGGACTAGAATCCCTCGAGCAGTACTTC.

The chain has TRBV4-1 and TRBJ1-5; D ambiguous. Deletions cut 1 base from V and 7 bases from J, with 17 bases between. The CDR3 extends over 16 amino acids. The germline V gene has CDR1 MGHRA and CDR2 YSYEKL. The CDR3 loop is CASSQGETVPRQPQHF. The DNA for the CDR3 is TGCGCCAGCAGCCAAGGAGAGACGGTGCCGAGGCAGCCCCAGCATTTT.

This clone has just a few counts. The chain joins TRBV7-2 to TRBJ2-5; D unresolved. CDR1 and CDR2 (germline): SGHTA, FQGNSA. V lost 2 bases and J lost 5, with 12 bases in between. The CDR3 runs 14 residues. CDR3 DNA sequence: TGTGCCAGCAGCTTAATCTACGCTAGTGAGACCCAGTACTTC. Its protein product is CASSLIYASETQYF. Full variable domain (rest looked up from reference TRBV7-2 and TRBJ2-5): GAGVSQSPSNKVTEKGKDVELRCDPISGHTALYWYRQSLGQGLEFLIYFQGNSAPDKSGLPSDRFSAERTGGSVSTLTIQRTQQEDSAVYLCASSLIYASETQYFGPGTRLLVL.

This clone was seen a few times. The chain recombines TRBV28 with TRBJ1-4; D is undetermined. Trimming removed 3 bases from V and 0 bases from J, with 8 bases in between. This CDR3 spans 15 amino acids. Germline V gene sequence: CDR1 MDHEN, CDR2 SYDVKM. The CDR3 nucleotides read TGTGCCAGCAGTTTGGCGGGTGCAACTAATGAAAAACTGTTTTTT. The encoded protein is CASSLAGATNEKLFF.

The chain combines TRBV21-1 with TRBJ1-2; the D call of TRBD1 is as the table states it, not checked on the DNA. TRBV21-1 is recorded as a pseudogene. The CDR3 is 17 residues long. The CDR3 sequence: CASSKGRDQGRNYGYTF. The DNA of the CDR3 is TGTGCCAGCAGCAAAGGCCGGGACCAGGGGAGAAACTATGGCTACACCTTC.

This clone was seen only a few times. The V call is TRBV30, the J call TRBJ2-3; D uncertain. The V end was cut by 4 bases, the J end by 3 bases, with 14 bases between. This CDR3 is built from 14 residues. The germline gives CDR1 GTSNPN, CDR2 SVGIG (reference sequence). Here the CDR3 DNA reads TGTGCCTGGAAAAGGTCTAGATGGACAGATACGCAGTATTTT. Protein sequence: CAWKRSRWTDTQYF.

The chain recombines TRBV21-1 with TRBJ1-2; TRBD1 is the table's D call and was not checked against the DNA. TRBV21-1 is listed as a pseudogene. CDR3 length equals 15 residues. The CDR3: CASSKVQAYNYGYTF. The CDR3 bases are TGTGCCAGCAGCAAGGTGCAGGCCTATAACTATGGCTACACCTTC.

This clone was seen only a few times. The rearrangement uses TRBV7-3 and TRBJ2-5; weak D call: TRBD1 (6 bases). Deletions cut 6 bases from V and 3 bases from J, with 11 bases between. The length of the CDR3 is 13 residues. CDR1 is SGHTA, CDR2 FQGTGA, per germline. CDR3 sequence: CASSWTAKETQYF. The CDR3 nucleotides read TGTGCCAGCAGTTGGACAGCTAAAGAGACCCAGTACTTC.

A few counts support this clone. The gene calls are TRBV7-8 and TRBJ2-3; possibly TRBD2 for D (5 bases). Trimming pared 8 bases from V and 8 bases from J, leaving 17 bases between. CDR3 length: 13 residues. CDR1 SGHVS and CDR2 FQNEAQ come from the germline V gene. CDR3 loop: CASAAGPASTQYF. The CDR3 DNA sequence: TGTGCCAGCGCGGCGGGCCCGGCAAGTACGCAGTATTTT.

The chain is built from TRBV6-6 and TRBJ1-2, with D perhaps matching TRBD1 (6 bases). The V and J ends lost 6 bases and 4 bases respectively, with 15 bases between them. The CDR3 runs 14 residues. CDR1 is MNHNY and CDR2 is SVGAGI in the germline V gene (reference sequence). As DNA, the CDR3 is TGTGCCAGCAGCCCAGGAGGAGGGGGCTATGGCTACACCTTC. Its protein is CASSPGGGGYGYTF.

CDR3 residues: CASSANSGNTIYF. CDR3 nucleotides: TGTGCCAGCAGCGCGAACTCTGGAAACACCATATATTTT. The rearrangement joins TRBV6-6 to TRBJ1-3; no clear D. Trimming left V 6 bases short and J 0 bases short, with 6 bases between. CDR1 MNHNY and CDR2 SVGAGI come from the germline V gene (reference sequence). The CDR3 covers 13 residues.

V gene TRBV7-9 combines with J gene TRBJ2-7; D might be TRBD1 or TRBD2, each matching 6 bases. The CDR3 has 12 residues. Germline values: CDR1 SEHNR, CDR2 FQNEAQ (reference sequence). V gave up 5 bases and J gave up 6 bases, with 11 bases separating them. The CDR3 DNA reads TGTGCCAGCAGCGCCCGGGGGCTCGAGCAGTACTTC. Amino acid sequence: CASSARGLEQYF.

The chain is built from TRBV25-1 and TRBJ2-7; no clear D. CDR1 is MGHDK, CDR2 SYGVNS, per germline. V was clipped by 5 bases and J by 0 bases, with 11 bases between them. This CDR3 is 14 amino acids long. CDR3 region: CASSLPGTSYEQYF. Here the CDR3 DNA reads TGTGCCAGCAGTCTCCCAGGAACCTCCTACGAGCAGTACTTC.

The chain links TRBV6-6 to TRBJ2-2, with D hard to call. In germline, CDR1 is MNHNY, CDR2 SVGAGI (reference sequence). The CDR3 has 14 residues. Trimming removed 1 base at V and 6 bases at J, with 9 bases between. Here the CDR3 DNA reads TGTGCCAGCAGTTACTTGAGTTCAGCCGGGGAGCTGTTTTTT. Protein sequence: CASSYLSSAGELFF.

In nucleotides, the CDR3 is TGCAGCGCCCGGCCCACTGCTTCGGCCTACGAGCAGTACTTC. It codes for CSARPTASAYEQYF. The chain recombines TRBV29-1 with TRBJ2-7; D is unresolved. The V and J ends lost 7 bases and 2 bases respectively, with 18 bases between them. The CDR3 is 14 residues long. CDR1 SQVTM and CDR2 ANQGSEA come from the germline V gene.

The chain recombines TRBV29-1 with TRBJ2-1, with TRBD2 matching over 8 bases. This CDR3 is built from 15 residues. The V gene end was trimmed by 5 bases and the J gene end by 6 bases; junction bases not matched to a gene: 12. CDR1 is SQVTM and CDR2 is ANQGSEA in the germline V gene. As DNA, the CDR3 is TGCAGCGTTCGGGCGGCAGCGGGAGTGGTCAATGAGCAGTTCTTC. This gives the protein CSVRAAAGVVNEQFF.

This chain joins TRBV30 and TRBJ2-1, with D perhaps TRBD1 (5 bases). Germline-derived CDR1 and CDR2 are GTSNPN and SVGIG (reference sequence). The CDR3 sequence is 15 residues long. The V and J ends lost 2 bases and 8 bases respectively, with 19 bases between them. In nucleotides, the CDR3 is TGTGCCTGGAGTTTGTCACAGGTTGGGGTGGATGAGCAGTTCTTC. It codes for CAWSLSQVGVDEQFF.